This record concerns one T cell receptor (beta chain) sequence. The antigen remains unidentified. This entry belongs to a study of blood T cells in healthy people across ages. Broader study findings: There was no known CMV status for donors, so expanded clonotype changes were possibly confounded.

The CDR3 length is 14 residues. CDR1 is DFQATT and CDR2 is SNEGSKA in the germline V gene (reference sequence). Trimming left V 5 bases short and J 0 bases short, with 14 bases between. For the second PCR, which ran for roughly 7 to 11 cycles, a sample-barcoded 5' primer and a J-beta primer mix were used. TCRdb ran MiXCR on the 5' RACE reads and lists one entry per CDR3 protein. The data contain about 1.4 million distinct CDR3 sequences, roughly 59% of them singletons. Sequenced sample: blood. This rearrangement joins TRBV20-1 to TRBJ2-7, with a weak D call TRBD2 (5 bases). The source of this sequence is a man younger than 30 in good health. CDR3 loop: CSAPISLGSYEQYF. Here the CDR3 DNA reads TGCAGTGCTCCTATTTCACTAGGCTCCTACGAGCAGTACTTC.